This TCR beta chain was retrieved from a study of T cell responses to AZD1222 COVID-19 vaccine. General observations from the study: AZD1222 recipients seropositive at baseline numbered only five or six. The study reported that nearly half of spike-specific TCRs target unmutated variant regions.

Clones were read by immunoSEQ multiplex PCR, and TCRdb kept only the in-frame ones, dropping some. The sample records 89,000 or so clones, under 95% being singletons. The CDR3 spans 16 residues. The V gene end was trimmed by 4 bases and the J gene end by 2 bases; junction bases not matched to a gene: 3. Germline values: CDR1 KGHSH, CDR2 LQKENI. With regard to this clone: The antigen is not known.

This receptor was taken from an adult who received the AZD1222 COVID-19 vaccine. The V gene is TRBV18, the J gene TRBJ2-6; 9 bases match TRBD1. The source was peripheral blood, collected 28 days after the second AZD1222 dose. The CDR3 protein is CASSQRQGAGANVLTF. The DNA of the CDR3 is TGTGCCAGCTCACAACGACAGGGGGCTGGGGCCAACGTCCTGACTTTC.